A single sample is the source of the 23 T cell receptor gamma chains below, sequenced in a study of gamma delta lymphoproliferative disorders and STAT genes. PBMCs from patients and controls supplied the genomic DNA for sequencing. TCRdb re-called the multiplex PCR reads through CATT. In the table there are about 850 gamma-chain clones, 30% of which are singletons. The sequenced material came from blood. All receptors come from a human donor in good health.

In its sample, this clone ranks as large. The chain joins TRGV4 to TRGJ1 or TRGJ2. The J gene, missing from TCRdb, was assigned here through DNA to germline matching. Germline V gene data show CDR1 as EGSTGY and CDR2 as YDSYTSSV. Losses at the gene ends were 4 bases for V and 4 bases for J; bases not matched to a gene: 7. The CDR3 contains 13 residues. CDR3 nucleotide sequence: TGTGCCACCTGGGAAAGTAGGTATTATAAGAAACTCTTT. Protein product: CATWESRYYKKLF.

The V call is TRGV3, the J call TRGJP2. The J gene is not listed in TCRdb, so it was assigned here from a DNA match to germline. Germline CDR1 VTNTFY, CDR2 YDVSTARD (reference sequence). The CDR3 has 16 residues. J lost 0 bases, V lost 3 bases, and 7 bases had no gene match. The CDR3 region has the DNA TGTGCCACCTGGGACTCTCAATATAGTAGTGATTGGATCAAGACGTTT. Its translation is CATWDSQYSSDWIKTF.

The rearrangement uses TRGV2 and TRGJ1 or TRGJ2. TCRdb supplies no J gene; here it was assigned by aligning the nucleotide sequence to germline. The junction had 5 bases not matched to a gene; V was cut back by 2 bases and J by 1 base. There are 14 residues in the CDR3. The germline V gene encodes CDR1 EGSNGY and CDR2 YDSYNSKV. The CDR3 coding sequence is TGTGCCACCTGGGACGTCAACAATTATTATAAGAAACTCTTT. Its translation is CATWDVNNYYKKLF.

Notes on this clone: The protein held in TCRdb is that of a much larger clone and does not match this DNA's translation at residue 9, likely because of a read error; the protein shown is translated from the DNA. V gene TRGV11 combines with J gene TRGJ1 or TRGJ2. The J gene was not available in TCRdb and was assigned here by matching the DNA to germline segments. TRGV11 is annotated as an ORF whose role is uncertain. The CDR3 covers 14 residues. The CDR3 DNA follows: TGTGCCTGCTGGATTAGACTGAATTGTTATAAGAAACTCTTT. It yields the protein CACWIRLNCYKKLF.

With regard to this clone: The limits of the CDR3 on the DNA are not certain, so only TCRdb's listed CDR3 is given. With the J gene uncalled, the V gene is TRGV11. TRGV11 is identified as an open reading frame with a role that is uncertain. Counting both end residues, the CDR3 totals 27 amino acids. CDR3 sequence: CACWIRHRGVDQDVCKRDKAHSNFKTF.

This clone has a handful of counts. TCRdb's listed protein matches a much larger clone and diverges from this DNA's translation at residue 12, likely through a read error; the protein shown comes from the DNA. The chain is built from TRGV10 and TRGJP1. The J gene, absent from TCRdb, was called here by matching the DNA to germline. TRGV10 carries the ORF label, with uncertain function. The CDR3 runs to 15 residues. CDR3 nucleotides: TGTGCTGCGTGGGATGGTTATACCACTGGTTGGTCCAAGATATTT. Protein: CAAWDGYTTGWSKIF.

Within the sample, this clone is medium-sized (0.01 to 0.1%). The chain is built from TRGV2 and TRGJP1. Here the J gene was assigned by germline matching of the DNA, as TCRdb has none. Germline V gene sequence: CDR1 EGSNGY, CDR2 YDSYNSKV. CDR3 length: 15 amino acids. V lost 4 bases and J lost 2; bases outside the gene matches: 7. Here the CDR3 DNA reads TGTGCCACCTGGGATGGTTCAACCACTGGTTGGTTCAAGATATTT. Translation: CATWDGSTTGWFKIF.

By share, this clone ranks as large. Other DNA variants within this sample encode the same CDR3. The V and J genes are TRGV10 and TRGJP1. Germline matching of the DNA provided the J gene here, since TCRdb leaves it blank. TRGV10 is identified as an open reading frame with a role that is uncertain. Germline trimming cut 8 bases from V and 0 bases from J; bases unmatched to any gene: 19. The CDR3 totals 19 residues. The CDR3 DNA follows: TGTGCTGCGTGGGACCCAAAGGCAGACTCCTATACCACTGGTTGGTTCAAGATATTT. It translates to CAAWDPKADSYTTGWFKIF.

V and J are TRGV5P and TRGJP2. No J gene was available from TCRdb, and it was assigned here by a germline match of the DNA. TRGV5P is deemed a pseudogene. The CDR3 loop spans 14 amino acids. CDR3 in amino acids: CATWGESSDWIKTF. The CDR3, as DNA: TGTGCCACCTGGGGGGAAAGTAGTGATTGGATCAAGACGTTT.

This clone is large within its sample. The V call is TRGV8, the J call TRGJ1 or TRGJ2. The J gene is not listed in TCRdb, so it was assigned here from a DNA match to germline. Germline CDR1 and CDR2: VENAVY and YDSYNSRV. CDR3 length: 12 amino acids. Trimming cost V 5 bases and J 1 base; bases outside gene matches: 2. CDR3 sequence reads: CATWGNYYKKLF. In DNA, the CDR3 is TGTGCCACCTGGGGCAATTATTATAAGAAACTCTTT.

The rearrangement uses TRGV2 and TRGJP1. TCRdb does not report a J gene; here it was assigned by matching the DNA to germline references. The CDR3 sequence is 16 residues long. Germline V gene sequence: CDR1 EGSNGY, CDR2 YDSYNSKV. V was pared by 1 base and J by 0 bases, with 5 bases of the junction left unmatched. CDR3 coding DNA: TGTGCCACCTGGGACGGATGTTATACCACTGGTTGGTTCAAGATATTT. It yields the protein CATWDGCYTTGWFKIF.

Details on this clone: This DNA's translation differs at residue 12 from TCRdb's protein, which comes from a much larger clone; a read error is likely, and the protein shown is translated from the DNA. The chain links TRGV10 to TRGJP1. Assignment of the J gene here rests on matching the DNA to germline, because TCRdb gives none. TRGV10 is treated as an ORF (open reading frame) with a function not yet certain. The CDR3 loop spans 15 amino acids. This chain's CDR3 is CAAWVIYTTGWLKIF. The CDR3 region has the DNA TGTGCTGCGTGGGTCATATATACCACTGGTTGGCTCAAGATATTT.

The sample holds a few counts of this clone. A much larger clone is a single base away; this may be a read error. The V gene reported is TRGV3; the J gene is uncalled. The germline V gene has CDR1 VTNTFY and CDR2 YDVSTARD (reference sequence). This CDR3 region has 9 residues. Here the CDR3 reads CATLRKKLF. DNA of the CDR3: TGTGCCACTCTGAGAAAGAAGCTCTTT.

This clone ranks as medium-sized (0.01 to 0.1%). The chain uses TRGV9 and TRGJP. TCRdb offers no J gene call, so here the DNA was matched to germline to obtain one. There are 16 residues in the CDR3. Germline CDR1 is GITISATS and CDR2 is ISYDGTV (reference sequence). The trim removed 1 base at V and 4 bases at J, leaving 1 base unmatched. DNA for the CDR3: TGTGCCTTGTGGGAGGTCCAAGAGTTGGGCAAAAAAATCAAGGTATTT. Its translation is CALWEVQELGKKIKVF.

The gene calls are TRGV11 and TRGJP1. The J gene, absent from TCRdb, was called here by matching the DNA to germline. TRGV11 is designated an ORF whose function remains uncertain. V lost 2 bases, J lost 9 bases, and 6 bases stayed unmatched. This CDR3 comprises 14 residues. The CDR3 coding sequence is TGTGCCTGCTGGATTAGGCTTCGTTGTTGGTTCAAGATATTT. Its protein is CACWIRLRCWFKIF.

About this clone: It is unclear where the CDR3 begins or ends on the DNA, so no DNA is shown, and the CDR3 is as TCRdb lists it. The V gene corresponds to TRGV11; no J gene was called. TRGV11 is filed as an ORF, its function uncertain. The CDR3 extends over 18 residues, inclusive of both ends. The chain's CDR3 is CTTVPAGDRGSSDWIKTF.

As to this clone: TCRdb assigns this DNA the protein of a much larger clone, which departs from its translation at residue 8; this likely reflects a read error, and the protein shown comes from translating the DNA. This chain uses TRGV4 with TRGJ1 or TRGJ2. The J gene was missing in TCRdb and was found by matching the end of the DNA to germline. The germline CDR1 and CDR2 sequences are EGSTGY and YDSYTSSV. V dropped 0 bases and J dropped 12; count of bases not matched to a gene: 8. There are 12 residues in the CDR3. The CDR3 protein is CATWDGPRGKLF. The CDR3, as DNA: TGTGCCACCTGGGATGGGCCCCGGGGGAAACTCTTT.

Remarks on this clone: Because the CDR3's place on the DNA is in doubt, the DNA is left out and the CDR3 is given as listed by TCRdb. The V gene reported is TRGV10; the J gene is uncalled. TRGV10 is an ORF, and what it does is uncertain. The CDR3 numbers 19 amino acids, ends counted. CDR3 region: CAAPAIIIIRNSLAVEQHF.

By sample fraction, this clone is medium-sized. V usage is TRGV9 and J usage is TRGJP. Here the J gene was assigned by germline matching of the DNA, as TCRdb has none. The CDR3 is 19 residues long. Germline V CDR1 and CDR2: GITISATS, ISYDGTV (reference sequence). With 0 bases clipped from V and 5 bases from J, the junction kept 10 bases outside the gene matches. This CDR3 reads CALWEVHYREELGKKIKVF. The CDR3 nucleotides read TGTGCCTTGTGGGAGGTGCACTACCGGGAAGAGTTGGGCAAAAAAATCAAGGTATTT.

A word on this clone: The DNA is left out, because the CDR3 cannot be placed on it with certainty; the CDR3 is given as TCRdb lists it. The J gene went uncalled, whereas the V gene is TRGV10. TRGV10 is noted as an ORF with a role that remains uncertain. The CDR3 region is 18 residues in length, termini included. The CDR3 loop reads CAAWDYRLRNSLAVEQHF.

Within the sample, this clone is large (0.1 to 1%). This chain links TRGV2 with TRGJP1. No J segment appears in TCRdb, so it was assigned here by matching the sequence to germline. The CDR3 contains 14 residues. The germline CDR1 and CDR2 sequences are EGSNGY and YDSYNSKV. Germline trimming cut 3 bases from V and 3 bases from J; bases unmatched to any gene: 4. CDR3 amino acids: CATWDLATGWFKIF. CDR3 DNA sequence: TGTGCCACCTGGGACTTGGCCACTGGTTGGTTCAAGATATTT.

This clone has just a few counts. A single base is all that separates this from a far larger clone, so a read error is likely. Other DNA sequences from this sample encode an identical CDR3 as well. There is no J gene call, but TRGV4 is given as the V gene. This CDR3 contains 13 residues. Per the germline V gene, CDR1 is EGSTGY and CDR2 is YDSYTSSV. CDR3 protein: CATWEGDYYKKLF. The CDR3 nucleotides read TGTGCCACCTGGGAGGGGGATTATTATAAGAAACTTTTT.

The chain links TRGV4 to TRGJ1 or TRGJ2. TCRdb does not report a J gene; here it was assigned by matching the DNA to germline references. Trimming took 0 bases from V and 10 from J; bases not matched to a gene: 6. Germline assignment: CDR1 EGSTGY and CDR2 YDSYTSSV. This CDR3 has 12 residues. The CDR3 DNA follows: TGTGCCACCTGGGATGGGGGTGGAAAGAAACTCTTT. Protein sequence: CATWDGGGKKLF.